This TCR beta chain was documented in a study of blood T cell repertoires in COVID-19. Study overall: Italy, Spain and the United States were the sources of the convalescent and acute COVID-19 samples. The cDNA or gDNA used as material had been derived from T cells, B-cell-depleted T cells, or PBMCs.

V shed 8 bases and J shed 10 bases, with 12 bases lying between them. This CDR3 is 11 amino acids long. Germline CDR1 and CDR2: ENHRY and SYGVKD. Authors' analysis steps: Reference gene primer amplification in the assay estimated nucleated cell counts. Using immunoSEQ multiplex PCR, the repertoire was profiled, and TCRdb retains in-frame clones only, with some absent. V and J calls and clone size follow that table, whereas D and trimming were derived from the DNA. The sample contains some 210,000 clones, 84% of which appear only once. This sequence was found in a woman between 50 and 59 years old with active or convalescent COVID-19. The chain is built from TRBV10-3 and TRBJ2-1; a possible D gene is TRBD2 (5 bases). Sequenced: peripheral blood. Written as DNA, the CDR3 is TGTGCCATCGGAAGAGGGATCGAGCAGTTCTTC. This gives the protein CAIGRGIEQFF.